This T cell receptor beta chain was documented in a study of beta chain features in type 1 diabetes. Germline CDR1 and CDR2: SGHTA and FQGNSA. The length of the CDR3 is 15 residues. The V gene end was trimmed by 4 bases and the J gene end by 2 bases; junction bases not matched to a gene: 4. In this sample, this clone turned up a few times. What was sequenced were expressed TCRB transcripts, since all of the isolated RNA had been reverse transcribed. The data were produced by immunoSEQ multiplex PCR, yet TCRdb's version contains in-frame clones alone and is incomplete. This table holds approximately 300,000 clones, 11% found once.

V gene TRBV7-2 combines with J gene TRBJ2-1; 8 nucleotides agree with TRBD1. The sequence was collected from a woman under 40 in good health. Sample: naive CD4+ T cells from blood. Here the CDR3 reads CASSSRTGPYNEQFF. As DNA, the CDR3 is TGTGCCAGCAGCTCCAGGACAGGGCCCTACAATGAGCAGTTCTTC.